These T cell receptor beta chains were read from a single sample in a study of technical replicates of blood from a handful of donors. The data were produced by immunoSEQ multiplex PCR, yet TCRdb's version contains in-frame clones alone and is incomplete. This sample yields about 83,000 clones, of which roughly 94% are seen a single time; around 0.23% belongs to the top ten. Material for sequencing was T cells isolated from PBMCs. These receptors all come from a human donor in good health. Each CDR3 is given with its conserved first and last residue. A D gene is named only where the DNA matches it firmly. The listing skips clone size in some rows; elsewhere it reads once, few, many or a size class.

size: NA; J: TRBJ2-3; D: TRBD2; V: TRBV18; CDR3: CASSPGLAGGTTDTQYF; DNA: TGTGCCAGCTCACCGGGACTAGCGGGGGGTACCACAGATACGCAGTATTTT
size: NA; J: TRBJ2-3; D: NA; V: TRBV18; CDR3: CASLWTATTDTQYF; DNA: TGTGCCAGCTTGTGGACAGCTACCACAGATACGCAGTATTTT
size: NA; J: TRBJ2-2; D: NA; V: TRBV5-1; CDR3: CASSLAFEARALFF; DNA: TGCGCCAGCAGCTTGGCCTTTGAGGCCCGAGCGCTGTTTTTT
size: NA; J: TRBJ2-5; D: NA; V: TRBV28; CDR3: CASRNTGPQETQYF; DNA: TGTGCCAGCAGGAATACAGGACCACAAGAGACCCAGTACTTC
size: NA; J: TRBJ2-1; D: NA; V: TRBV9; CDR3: CASSVDVGDEQFF; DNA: TGTGCCAGCAGCGTAGATGTCGGGGATGAGCAGTTCTTC
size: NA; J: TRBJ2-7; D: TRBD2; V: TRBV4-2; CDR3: CASSQRGLAGVSNEQYF; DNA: TGTGCCAGCAGCCAAAGGGGTTTAGCGGGAGTGTCCAACGAGCAGTACTTC
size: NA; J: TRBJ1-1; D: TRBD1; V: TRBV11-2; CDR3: CASRTGTGQAFF; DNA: TGTGCCAGCAGAACCGGGACAGGGCAAGCTTTCTTT
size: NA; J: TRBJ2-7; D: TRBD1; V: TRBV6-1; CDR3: CASSIRTGYEQYF; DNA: TGTGCCAGCAGTATACGGACAGGTTACGAGCAGTACTTC
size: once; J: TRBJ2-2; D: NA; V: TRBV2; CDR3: CASTPGAFTGELFF; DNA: TGTGCCAGCACCCCCGGAGCCTTCACCGGGGAGCTGTTTTTT
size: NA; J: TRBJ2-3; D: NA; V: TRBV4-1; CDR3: CASSPRGFLQDTQYF; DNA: TGCGCCAGCAGCCCTAGAGGCTTTCTACAAGATACGCAGTATTTT
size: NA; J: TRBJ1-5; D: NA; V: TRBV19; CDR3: CASKSIQFNQPQHF; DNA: TGTGCCAGTAAATCAATACAGTTCAATCAGCCCCAGCATTTT
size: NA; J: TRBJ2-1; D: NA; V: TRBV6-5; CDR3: CASSTSLDEQFF; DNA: TGTGCCAGCAGCACTAGCCTAGATGAGCAGTTCTTC
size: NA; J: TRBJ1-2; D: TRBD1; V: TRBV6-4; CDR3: CASSETGDYGYTF; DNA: TGTGCCAGCAGTGAGACAGGGGACTATGGCTACACCTTC
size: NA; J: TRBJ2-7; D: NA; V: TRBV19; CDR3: CASTPSLANSYEQYF; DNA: TGTGCCAGTACCCCCTCCTTGGCAAATTCCTACGAGCAGTACTTC
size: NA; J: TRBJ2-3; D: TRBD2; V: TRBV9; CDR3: CASNRAGASDTQYF; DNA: TGTGCCAGCAACCGAGCGGGGGCCTCAGATACGCAGTATTTT
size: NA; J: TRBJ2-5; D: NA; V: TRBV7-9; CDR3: CASSFSETQYF; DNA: TGTGCCAGCAGCTTCTCCGAGACCCAGTACTTC
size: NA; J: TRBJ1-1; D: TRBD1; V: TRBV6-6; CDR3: CASIRGTVNTEAFF; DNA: TGTGCCAGCATTAGGGGGACAGTGAACACTGAAGCTTTCTTT
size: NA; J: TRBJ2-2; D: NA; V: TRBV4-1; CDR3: CASSQDSSAGNRGAGELFF; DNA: TGCGCCAGCAGCCAAGACTCATCGGCAGGGAACAGAGGCGCCGGGGAGCTGTTTTTT
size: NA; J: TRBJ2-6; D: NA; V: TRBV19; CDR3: CASGKAGTAFSGANVLTF; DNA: TGTGCCAGCGGAAAGGCGGGGACAGCTTTCTCTGGGGCCAACGTCCTGACTTTC
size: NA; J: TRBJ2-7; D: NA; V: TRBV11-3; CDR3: CASSPRGGYEQYF; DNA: TGTGCCAGCAGCCCAAGGGGCGGCTACGAGCAGTACTTC
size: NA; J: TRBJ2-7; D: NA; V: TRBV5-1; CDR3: CASNDQGSYEQYF; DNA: TGCGCCAGCAACGATCAGGGGAGCTACGAGCAGTACTTC
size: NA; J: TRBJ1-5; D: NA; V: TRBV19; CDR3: CASNYGQIDQPQHF; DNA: TGTGCCAGTAATTATGGGCAGATAGATCAGCCCCAGCATTTT